One sample yielded the 18 T cell receptor beta chains listed below, sequenced in a study of identical twins. MiXCR, run by TCRdb on the 5' RACE reads, gives a single entry per CDR3 protein. The sample shows 700,000 or so distinct CDR3 sequences, about 20% of them seen only once. These data are also associated with another study on T cells expressing NK-cell markers.

The specimen sequenced was PBMCs. The receptors were gathered from a woman aged 18-29 years in good health.

This clonotype showed up just a few times. The rearrangement links TRBV20-1 to TRBJ2-1; 12 positions match TRBD1. This CDR3 is built from 15 residues. Unmatched junction bases numbered 9, after V lost 3 bases and J lost 9 bases. Germline V gene lookup returns CDR1 DFQATT and CDR2 SNEGSKA (reference sequence). The CDR3 protein is CSASPGQGAKGEQFF. The CDR3 DNA is TGCAGTGCTAGCCCGGGACAGGGGGCGAAGGGTGAGCAGTTCTTC.

The chain has TRBV5-1 and TRBJ2-1, with D tentatively TRBD2 (5 bases). Trimming stripped 0 bases from V and 8 bases from J, with 12 bases between. CDR1 is SGHRS and CDR2 is YFSETQ in the germline V gene. The CDR3 is made up of 14 amino acids. CDR3 protein: CASSLAGAADEQFF. The CDR3 bases are TGCGCCAGCAGCTTGGCTGGAGCGGCCGATGAGCAGTTCTTC.

This clonotype was observed a few times. This rearrangement joins TRBV7-4 to TRBJ1-1, with D uncertain. Per germline, CDR1 SGHVT and CDR2 SQSDAQ. The CDR3 has 15 residues. V was shortened by 1 base and J by 6 bases, with 15 bases between the two germline ends. The CDR3 here is CASSLGGETPAEAFF. For the CDR3, the DNA is TGTGCCAGCAGCTTAGGTGGGGAAACGCCCGCTGAAGCTTTCTTT. The variable domain in full, with the rest retrieved from reference TRBV7-4 and TRBJ1-1, is GAGVSQSPRYKVAKRGRDVALRCDSISGHVTLYWYRQTLGQGSEVLTYSQSDAQRDKSGRPSGRFSAERPERSVSTLKIQRTEQGDSAVYLCASSLGGETPAEAFFGQGTRLTVV.

The table lists this clonotype with a few counts. The DNA for the CDR3 is TGCAGTGCTAGAGATGGGAGTTCTGAAGCTTTCTTT. It specifies CSARDGSSEAFF. The V gene is TRBV20-1, the J gene TRBJ1-1; D is ambiguous. The V gene lost 0 bases and the J gene lost 6 bases, with 8 bases spanning the gap. Germline CDR1 and CDR2: DFQATT and SNEGSKA (reference sequence). This CDR3 comprises 12 residues.

There are many counts of this clonotype. The rearrangement links TRBV3-1 to TRBJ2-7, with D uncertain. The germline V gene has CDR1 LGHDT and CDR2 YNNKEL (reference sequence). Trimming shortened V by 2 bases and J by 4 bases, and 3 bases separated the two germline ends. There are 11 residues in the CDR3. CDR3 coding DNA: TGTGCCAGCAGCCAACAATACGAGCAGTACTTC. Its translation is CASSQQYEQYF.

The CDR3 DNA reads TGTGCCATCGCGCGACAGGGAACAGATACGCAGTATTTT. Translation: CAIARQGTDTQYF. This sequence joins TRBV10-3 and TRBJ2-3; 7 bases line up with TRBD1. This CDR3 has 13 residues. The V and J ends lost 8 bases and 3 bases, in that order; junction bases with no gene match: 5. Germline V gene data show CDR1 as ENHRY and CDR2 as SYGVKD.

This clonotype was picked up a small number of times. This chain links TRBV7-9 with TRBJ2-3; no firm D call. V shed 7 bases and J shed 3 bases, with 8 bases lying between them. Germline V gives CDR1 SEHNR, CDR2 FQNEAQ (reference sequence). The CDR3 has 12 residues. CDR3 DNA sequence: TGTGCCAGCAACCTAGGAACAGATACGCAGTATTTT. It translates to CASNLGTDTQYF.

This clonotype has a count of ten or more. This chain connects TRBV20-1 to TRBJ2-3; D gene unclear. Germline assignment: CDR1 DFQATT and CDR2 SNEGSKA (reference sequence). CDR3 size: 14 residues. Deletions cut 0 bases from V and 4 bases from J, with 11 bases between. In DNA, the CDR3 is TGCAGTGCTAGAGATCCTTCCCTAGCAGATACGCAGTATTTT. Translating it yields CSARDPSLADTQYF.

The rearrangement uses TRBV6-1 and TRBJ2-7; possibly TRBD1 for D (6 bases). The germline gives CDR1 MNHNS, CDR2 SASEGT. Trimming took 7 bases from V and 0 from J, leaving 13 bases between them. The CDR3 consists of 14 residues. CDR3 sequence: CASTLGQNSYEQYF. As DNA, the CDR3 is TGTGCCAGCACGCTAGGACAGAACTCCTACGAGCAGTACTTC.

The V gene is TRBV20-1, the J gene TRBJ2-1, with 11 positions matching TRBD2. Unmatched junction bases numbered 4, after V lost 2 bases and J lost 1 base. Germline V gene lookup returns CDR1 DFQATT and CDR2 SNEGSKA (reference sequence). The CDR3 sequence is 16 residues long. CDR3 DNA sequence: TGCAGTGCTAGATACCGACTAGCGGGATCCTACAATGAGCAGTTCTTC. The encoded protein is CSARYRLAGSYNEQFF.

This clonotype has more than one count but fewer than ten. V and J are TRBV11-2 and TRBJ2-1, with D possibly TRBD1 on 6 matching bases. Trimming removed 2 bases at V and 9 bases at J, with 23 bases between. The CDR3 spans 17 residues. CDR1 is SGHAT and CDR2 is FQNNGV in the germline V gene. The CDR3 region has the DNA TGTGCCAGCAGCTTAACAACCGGGACACCTATCCAAAGTGAGCAGTTCTTC. Its protein is CASSLTTGTPIQSEQFF. The variable domain in full, completed from reference TRBV11-2 and TRBJ2-1, reads EAGVAQSPRYKIIEKRQSVAFWCNPISGHATLYWYQQILGQGPKLLIQFQNNGVVDDSQLPKDRFSAERLKGVDSTLKIQPAKLEDSAVYLCASSLTTGTPIQSEQFFGPGTRLTVL.

The table lists this clonotype with a few counts. The chain carries TRBV12-3 or TRBV12-4 and TRBJ2-4; D is unclear. V shed 2 bases and J shed 7 bases, with 6 bases lying between them. The CDR3 loop spans 12 amino acids. CDR3 nucleotides: TGTGCCAGCAGTTTAACATTGAACATTCAGTACTTC. Translated, it gives CASSLTLNIQYF.

In the case of this clonotype: An end of the junction does not agree with germline; a read error may underlie this. CDR3 residues: CVSSPGRLAGPTGELFF. The CDR3 nucleotides read TGTGTCAGCAGTCCCGGGAGACTAGCGGGCCCCACCGGGGAGCTGTTTTTT. The chain joins TRBV12-3 or TRBV12-4 to TRBJ2-2, with 10 bases that match TRBD2. The CDR3 length is 17 residues.

The chain links TRBV12-3 or TRBV12-4 to TRBJ2-1; 8 bases are a match to TRBD2. CDR3 size: 15 residues. Trimming took 7 bases from V and 0 from J; bases not matched to a gene: 5. The CDR3: CASKSGGFSYNEQFF. The DNA for the CDR3 is TGTGCCAGCAAAAGCGGGGGATTCTCCTACAATGAGCAGTTCTTC.

The chain joins TRBV20-1 to TRBJ2-7; D perhaps matches TRBD1 (6 bases). V was trimmed by 3 bases and J by 2 bases, leaving 17 bases between them. The CDR3 is made up of 15 amino acids. CDR1 DFQATT and CDR2 SNEGSKA come from the germline V gene (reference sequence). Here the CDR3 DNA reads TGCAGTGCTAGGGGTCGCGGACAGAATACCTACGAGCAGTACTTC. Translated: CSARGRGQNTYEQYF.

The CDR3 nucleotides read TGTGCCAGCAACATTGGACAGCTGGAGCAGTTCTTC. It specifies CASNIGQLEQFF. The chain combines TRBV12-3 or TRBV12-4 with TRBJ2-1; D is perhaps TRBD1 (6 bases). V was shortened by 7 bases and J by 10 bases, with 14 bases between the two germline ends. The CDR3 contains 12 residues.

The gene calls are TRBV6-2 or TRBV6-3 and TRBJ2-5, with D hard to call. The CDR3 spans 13 residues. CDR1 is MNHEY and CDR2 is SVGEGT in the germline V gene. Trimming took 0 bases from V and 4 from J, leaving 6 bases between them. The CDR3 here is CASSYSVAETQYF. CDR3 in DNA: TGTGCCAGCAGTTACTCGGTGGCAGAGACCCAGTACTTC.

The chain carries TRBV29-1 and TRBJ2-5, with D possibly TRBD1 on 5 matching bases. From germline, CDR1 is SQVTM and CDR2 ANQGSEA. The germline V and J ends were trimmed by 4 bases and 1 base, with 10 bases remaining between them. This CDR3 region has 13 residues. The DNA for the CDR3 is TGCAGCGTTGGAAGACAGATCCAAGAGACCCAGTACTTC. It specifies CSVGRQIQETQYF.